The 8 T cell receptor beta chains presented below share a single source sample, sequenced in a study of blood T cell repertoires in COVID-19. Sequenced by immunoSEQ multiplex PCR; TCRdb stores in-frame clones only, minus some. The data contain around 300,000 clones, around nine tenths of them seen just once; the ten biggest clones take up approximately 2.5%. The specimen was PBMCs or T cells enriched from blood (not recorded which). The source of these receptors is a woman aged 18-30 years who had recovered from COVID-19.

The chain couples TRBV7-3 to TRBJ2-1, with 9 nucleotides matching TRBD2. The length of the CDR3 is 15 residues. Germline V lookup: CDR1 SGHTA, CDR2 FQGTGA. V was pared by 5 bases and J by 8 bases, with 10 bases of the junction left unmatched. The chain's CDR3 is CASSPIAGVIYEQFF. The CDR3 DNA is TGTGCCAGCAGCCCCATAGCGGGAGTAATCTATGAGCAGTTCTTC.

This chain uses TRBV11-2 with TRBJ2-7, with 8 bases identical to TRBD2. V gave up 5 bases and J gave up 3 bases; unmatched junction bases: 6. Germline loops: CDR1 SGHAT, CDR2 FQNNGV. This CDR3 has 14 residues. The CDR3 loop is CASSNPGTSYEQYF. CDR3 nucleotide sequence: TGTGCCAGCAGCAATCCCGGGACTAGCTACGAGCAGTACTTC.

V usage is TRBV30 and J usage is TRBJ1-2; 9 bases agree with TRBD1. Germline values: CDR1 GTSNPN, CDR2 SVGIG (reference sequence). The CDR3 length is 15 residues. V dropped 3 bases and J dropped 4; count of bases not matched to a gene: 9. The CDR3 sequence: CAWRDNRGLSYGYTF. CDR3 coding DNA: TGTGCCTGGAGGGATAACAGGGGGCTTAGCTATGGCTACACCTTC.

J is TRBJ1-2 and V is TRBV19; tentative D call: TRBD1 (6 bases). The ends were cut back, 5 bases at V and 7 bases at J, with 14 bases in the middle. Germline V lookup: CDR1 LNHDA, CDR2 SQIVND (reference sequence). This CDR3 spans 13 amino acids. The CDR3 loop reads CASSPNQGSGYTF. Written as DNA, the CDR3 is TGTGCCAGTAGTCCGAATCAGGGGAGTGGCTACACCTTC.

The chain links TRBV19 to TRBJ2-7, with D perhaps matching TRBD2 (6 bases). The germline V gene encodes CDR1 LNHDA and CDR2 SQIVND (reference sequence). The CDR3 sequence is 14 residues long. V was cut by 3 bases and J by 2 bases, with 11 bases left in between. CDR3 in amino acids: CASSINGGAYEQYF. The CDR3 DNA follows: TGTGCCAGTAGTATTAACGGGGGAGCCTACGAGCAGTACTTC.

The rearrangement joins TRBV10-3 to TRBJ1-2; D gene uncertain. The CDR3 covers 15 residues. Germline CDR1 is ENHRY and CDR2 is SYGVKD. The V gene lost 0 bases and the J gene lost 3 bases, with 11 bases spanning the gap. CDR3 coding DNA: TGTGCCATCAGTGAGTCGGACGAGGGTCACTATGGCTACACCTTC. Its protein product is CAISESDEGHYGYTF.

The rearrangement joins TRBV5-1 to TRBJ2-4; TRBD1 matches at 9 bases. This CDR3 has 15 amino acids. Germline assignment: CDR1 SGHRS and CDR2 YFSETQ. The ends lost 3 bases at V and 0 bases at J; junction bases unmatched: 1. CDR3 coding DNA: TGCGCCAGCAGCTCGGACAGGGGAGCCAAAAACATTCAGTACTTC. Translating it yields CASSSDRGAKNIQYF.

The rearrangement uses TRBV5-4 and TRBJ1-2, with TRBD1 matching over 8 bases. Trimming at V came to 6 bases and at J to 6 bases, leaving 7 bases not matched to a gene. The CDR3 is 13 residues long. Germline V gives CDR1 SGHNT, CDR2 YYREEE (reference sequence). CDR3 DNA sequence: TGTGCCAGCACCCTGGACAGGGCCAATGGCTACACCTTC. Translation: CASTLDRANGYTF.